One and the same sample provided the 3 T cell receptor beta chains below, sequenced in a study of cytomegalovirus exposure and HLA in healthy donors. The PCR had 60 Vbeta and 13 Jbeta primers. Clones were read by immunoSEQ multiplex PCR, and TCRdb kept only the in-frame ones, dropping some. This table holds 90,000 to 140,000 clones, around four fifths found once. Input material: PBMCs. The receptors originated from a woman aged 40 to 49 in good health and CMV-seropositive.

V is TRBV18 and J is TRBJ2-1; the match to TRBD2 covers 8 bases. CDR3 length: 14 amino acids. Germline CDR1 and CDR2: KGHSH and LQKENI. With 5 bases clipped from V and 0 bases from J, the junction kept 0 bases outside the gene matches. CDR3 region: CASSGTSSYNEQFF. DNA of the CDR3: TGTGCCAGCTCAGGGACTAGCTCCTACAATGAGCAGTTCTTC.

The V and J genes are TRBV28 and TRBJ1-3, with D possibly being TRBD1 (6 bases). Germline CDR1 is MDHEN and CDR2 is SYDVKM. V was shortened by 3 bases and J by 0 bases, with 15 bases between the two germline ends. The CDR3 is 17 amino acids. CDR3 amino acids: CASSFLLRGRSGNTIYF. The CDR3 nucleotides read TGTGCCAGCAGTTTTCTTCTCAGGGGCCGCTCTGGAAACACCATATATTTT.

V and J are TRBV7-2 and TRBJ1-1; D call uncertain. This CDR3 comprises 15 residues. With 1 base removed from V and 0 bases from J, the gap between germline ends came to 9 bases. CDR1 is SGHTA, CDR2 FQGNSA, per germline. The CDR3 sequence is CASSLDRRMNTEAFF. DNA for the CDR3: TGTGCCAGCAGCTTAGACCGCAGGATGAACACTGAAGCTTTCTTT.